What follows are 17 T cell receptor beta chains derived from one specimen sequenced in a study of a mutant IDH1 vaccine in newly diagnosed glioma. The antigens these receptors bind are not known. Libraries were prepared by immunoSEQ multiplex PCR; TCRdb keeps only in-frame clonotypes and omits some of them. The sample holds roughly 60,000 clones, around 84% seen once. Time point here: week 5, during vaccination. Every vaccination contained 300 ug of the mutant IDH1 20-mer peptide and was paired with topical imiquimod. The sequencing used PBMCs, collected from a glioma patient whose treatment included an IDH1 peptide vaccine. The receptors were sampled from a woman between 50 and 59 years old with glioma.

This sequence joins TRBV20-1 and TRBJ1-1, with D possibly being TRBD1 (5 bases). The CDR3 loop spans 11 amino acids. The V gene's germline CDR1 is DFQATT and CDR2 SNEGSKA (reference sequence). The V end was cut by 3 bases, the J end by 7 bases, with 9 bases between. In DNA form, the CDR3 reads TGCAGTGCTAGCCGTGGGGGTGAAGCTTTCTTT. This codes for CSASRGGEAFF.

The chain employs TRBV5-1 and TRBJ2-7; 9 bases are shared with TRBD1. The CDR3 sequence is 15 residues long. From germline, CDR1 is SGHRS and CDR2 YFSETQ. J lost 7 bases, V lost 0 bases, and 8 bases had no gene match. The CDR3 here is CASSLGAGQGREQYF. For the CDR3, the DNA is TGCGCCAGCAGCTTGGGGGCGGGACAGGGAAGAGAGCAGTACTTC.

This clone was detected a few times. The chain links TRBV2 to TRBJ1-1; D uncertain. Trimming took off 3 bases at V and 4 bases at J, with 9 bases between the two ends. Germline CDR1 is SNHLY and CDR2 is FYNNEI. This CDR3 is 13 amino acids long. CDR3 loop: CASSEEGSTEAFF. In nucleotides, the CDR3 is TGTGCCAGCAGTGAGGAGGGAAGCACTGAAGCTTTCTTT.

The chain has TRBV2 and TRBJ1-2, with TRBD1 matching 7 bases. The CDR3 has 14 residues. Germline-derived CDR1 and CDR2 are SNHLY and FYNNEI. Unmatched junction bases numbered 9, after V lost 7 bases and J lost 4 bases. The CDR3 is CASKPIDRAYGYTF. CDR3 sequence (DNA): TGTGCCAGCAAACCCATCGACAGGGCCTATGGCTACACCTTC.

V is TRBV6-5 and J is TRBJ1-5; the match to TRBD1 covers 9 bases. V trimming: 5 bases; J trimming: 9 bases; junction bases outside the gene matches: 11. The CDR3 covers 15 residues. CDR1 and CDR2 (germline): MNHEY, SVGAGI. Here the CDR3 DNA reads TGTGCCAGCAGTCCGGCGGGACAGGGAGGATGGCCCCAGCATTTT. Protein: CASSPAGQGGWPQHF.

The rearrangement joins TRBV4-2 to TRBJ2-7; D is unclear. Trimming removed 1 base at V and 5 bases at J, with 15 bases between. The germline gives CDR1 LGHNA, CDR2 YNFKEQ. CDR3 length equals 15 residues. CDR3 in amino acids: CASSQVGPNPDEQYF. The CDR3 DNA reads as TGTGCCAGCAGCCAAGTAGGCCCAAATCCTGACGAGCAGTACTTC.

The chain combines TRBV9 with TRBJ2-7; tentative D call: TRBD1 (5 bases). The germline V gene encodes CDR1 SGDLS and CDR2 YYNGEE. V was cut by 7 bases and J by 2 bases, with 16 bases left in between. The CDR3 totals 14 residues. Here the CDR3 reads CASGPGPTAYEQYF. DNA for the CDR3: TGTGCCAGCGGCCCCGGGCCGACAGCCTACGAGCAGTACTTC.

The gene calls are TRBV5-6 and TRBJ1-2, with D possibly TRBD1 on 5 matching bases. With 3 bases removed from V and 6 bases from J, the gap between germline ends came to 12 bases. CDR3 length: 13 amino acids. The V gene's germline CDR1 is SGHDT and CDR2 YYEEEE. The CDR3 loop is CASSSGPGNGYTF. The CDR3 DNA reads TGTGCCAGCAGCTCGGGGCCAGGGAATGGCTACACCTTC.

V is TRBV5-8 and J is TRBJ2-5; D remains unclear. The CDR3 runs 16 residues. Germline loops: CDR1 SGHTS, CDR2 YDEGEE. V was clipped by 4 bases and J by 7 bases, with 23 bases between them. CDR3 amino acids: CASSPRQAAGPGTQYF. The DNA for the CDR3 is TGTGCCAGCAGCCCCCGCCAGGCGGCTGGGCCCGGGACCCAGTACTTC. Based on the CDR3 plus reference TRBV5-8 and TRBJ2-5, the full variable domain is EAGVTQSPTHLIKTRGQQATLRCSPISGHTSVYWYQQALGLGLQFLLWYDEGEERNRGNFPPRFSGRQFPNYSSELNVNALELEDSALYLCASSPRQAAGPGTQYFGPGTRLLVL.

CDR3: CASILGSSGGGEQFF. DNA for the CDR3: TGTGCCAGCATCCTAGGGTCCAGCGGGGGTGGAGAGCAGTTCTTC. The genes are TRBV7-8 and TRBJ2-1; TRBD2 matches 8 bases. This CDR3 has 15 amino acids. The V segment lost 7 bases and the J segment 10 bases; nucleotides outside the gene matches: 15. Germline assignment: CDR1 SGHVS and CDR2 FQNEAQ.

V and J are TRBV5-4 and TRBJ1-2; D is perhaps TRBD1 (5 bases). The length of the CDR3 is 13 residues. Germline V gene lookup returns CDR1 SGHNT and CDR2 YYREEE (reference sequence). With 0 bases removed from V and 6 bases from J, the gap between germline ends came to 9 bases. The CDR3 region has the DNA TGTGCCAGCAGCTTGGCCCGGGGGAATGGCTACACCTTC. It is translated as CASSLARGNGYTF.

The genes are TRBV11-3 and TRBJ2-7, with 9 bases lining up with TRBD1. Germline trimming cut 2 bases from V and 6 bases from J; bases unmatched to any gene: 2. Germline V gene sequence: CDR1 SGHNT, CDR2 YENEEA. The length of the CDR3 is 13 residues. CDR3 sequence (DNA): TGTGCCAGCAGCTTATCGACAGGGGGCGAGCAGTACTTC. It yields the protein CASSLSTGGEQYF.

J is TRBJ1-2 and V is TRBV4-3; D remains ambiguous. The length of the CDR3 is 15 residues. Germline V gene lookup returns CDR1 LGHNA and CDR2 YSLEER. V gave up 2 bases and J gave up 7 bases, with 17 bases separating them. CDR3 region: CASSQLRAGNGGYTF. The DNA for the CDR3 is TGCGCCAGCAGCCAACTCCGTGCGGGGAATGGTGGCTACACCTTC.

The chain recombines TRBV29-1 with TRBJ1-4; D not resolved. Germline values: CDR1 SQVTM, CDR2 ANQGSEA. The CDR3 has 11 amino acids. V gave up 7 bases and J gave up 8 bases, with 11 bases separating them. The CDR3, as DNA: TGCAGCGCCTCGGATTCAGAAAAACTGTTTTTT. Encoded protein: CSASDSEKLFF.

This rearrangement joins TRBV6-4 to TRBJ2-2; 9 bases are a match to TRBD2. CDR1 is MRHNA, CDR2 SNTAGT, per germline. V lost 3 bases, J lost 4 bases, and 0 bases stayed unmatched. The CDR3 has 14 residues. CDR3 protein: CASSERGGTGELFF. The DNA for the CDR3 is TGTGCCAGCAGTGAGCGGGGGGGCACCGGGGAGCTGTTTTTT.

The chain couples TRBV4-3 to TRBJ1-1; 8 bases line up with TRBD1. The CDR3 has 13 amino acids. J gave up 2 bases and V 9 bases, and 5 bases lay outside the gene matches. CDR1 and CDR2 from the germline V gene are LGHNA and YSLEER. The CDR3, as DNA: TGCGCCAGTCGACAGGGGAAAAACACTGAAGCTTTCTTT. Its translation: CASRQGKNTEAFF.

The chain is built from TRBV9 and TRBJ1-5, with D possibly TRBD1 on 5 matching bases. The CDR3 is made up of 12 amino acids. The ends were cut back, 0 bases at V and 9 bases at J, with 7 bases in the middle. Germline values: CDR1 SGDLS, CDR2 YYNGEE. The CDR3 DNA sequence: TGTGCCAGCAGCGTAGTTGGGGGGCCCCAGCATTTT. Encoded protein: CASSVVGGPQHF.